This TCR beta chain came from a study of Ad26.COV2.S vaccination and SARS-CoV-2 variants. This table comes from immunoSEQ multiplex PCR, and its TCRdb copy is limited to in-frame clones, with some not included. The sample holds over 250,000 clones, roughly 86% seen once. Noted treatment: about 20 received Ad26.COV2.S at low or high dose, single or two shots; roughly five received placebo; per-sample allocation not given. Vaccine and placebo recipients were sampled on day 63 after the first injection. Study results and caveats: It is possible that the TCR breadth and depth analyses underestimated the total T cell responses.

Of note for this clone: The antigen is not known.

The V segment lost 3 bases and the J segment 2 bases; nucleotides outside the gene matches: 9. Looked up from germline, CDR1 is MDHEN and CDR2 is SYDVKM. The CDR3 extends over 16 amino acids. V usage is TRBV28 and J usage is TRBJ1-1; TRBD1 aligns across 7 bases. This receptor was identified in a person between 18 and 65 years old who received the Ad26.COV2.S COVID-19 vaccine or a placebo. Sample: peripheral blood, taken in a trial of Ad26.COV2.S vaccine versus placebo. Here the CDR3 DNA reads TGTGCCAGCAGTTTCCGTTCGGGACAGCTTAACACTGAAGCTTTCTTT. Translated, it gives CASSFRSGQLNTEAFF.